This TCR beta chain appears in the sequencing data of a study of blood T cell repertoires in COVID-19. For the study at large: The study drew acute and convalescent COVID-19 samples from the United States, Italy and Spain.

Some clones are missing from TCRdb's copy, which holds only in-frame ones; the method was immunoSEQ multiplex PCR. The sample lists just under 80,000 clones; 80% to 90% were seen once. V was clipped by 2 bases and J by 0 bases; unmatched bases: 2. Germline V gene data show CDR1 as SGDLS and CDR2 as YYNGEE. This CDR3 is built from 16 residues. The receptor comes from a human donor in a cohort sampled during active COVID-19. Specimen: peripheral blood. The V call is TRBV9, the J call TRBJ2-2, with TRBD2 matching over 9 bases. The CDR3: CASSVSGSANTGELFF. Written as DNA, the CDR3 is TGTGCCAGCAGCGTTAGCGGGAGCGCGAACACCGGGGAGCTGTTTTTT.